A selection of T cell receptor beta chains follows, all from one sample in a study of T-cell memory formation after mild COVID-19. MiXCR, applied by TCRdb to the 5' RACE reads, yields one record per CDR3 protein. In the table there are hundreds of thousands of distinct CDR3 sequences, 15% to 20% of which are singletons. Sequencing input: PBMCs or a T cell subset sorted from them (not recorded which). Receptors originate from an adult woman who had mild COVID-19 (a few samples of this study predate the infection). Cell type and time point are not known. Both conserved end residues are part of each CDR3. The order of the fields is D gene, J gene, clone size, V gene, CDR3 protein, CDR3 DNA. D genes are given only for firm matches. Not every row has a clone size; where given, it reads once, few, many or a size class.

D gene: .; J gene: TRBJ2-5; clone size: .; V gene: TRBV4-3; CDR3 protein: CASSQDLYLLGTQYF; CDR3 DNA: TGCGCCAGCAGCCAAGATCTCTATCTTCTAGGGACCCAGTACTTC
D gene: .; J gene: TRBJ2-2; clone size: .; V gene: TRBV3-1; CDR3 protein: CASSPTRGVRTGELFF; CDR3 DNA: TGTGCCAGCAGCCCAACCAGGGGTGTAAGAACCGGGGAGCTGTTTTTT
D gene: .; J gene: TRBJ2-1; clone size: .; V gene: TRBV23-1; CDR3 protein: CASSHLRGDNEQFF; CDR3 DNA: TGCGCCAGCAGCCACCTTAGGGGAGACAATGAGCAGTTCTTC
D gene: .; J gene: TRBJ1-1; clone size: few; V gene: TRBV12-3/TRBV12-4; CDR3 protein: CASSLGVGAFF; CDR3 DNA: TGTGCCAGCAGTTTAGGCGTAGGGGCTTTCTTT
D gene: .; J gene: TRBJ2-1; clone size: .; V gene: TRBV7-6; CDR3 protein: CASSLDDGDNYNEQFF; CDR3 DNA: TGTGCCAGCAGCTTAGACGACGGGGACAACTACAATGAGCAGTTCTTC
D gene: TRBD1; J gene: TRBJ2-6; clone size: .; V gene: TRBV6-2/TRBV6-3; CDR3 protein: CASSSGTGASGANVLTF; CDR3 DNA: TGTGCCAGCAGTTCCGGGACAGGGGCTTCTGGGGCCAACGTCCTGACTTTC
D gene: .; J gene: TRBJ1-3; clone size: .; V gene: TRBV29-1; CDR3 protein: CSVAMAGGNTIYF; CDR3 DNA: TGCAGCGTCGCAATGGCGGGGGGAAACACCATATATTTT
D gene: .; J gene: TRBJ1-2; clone size: .; V gene: TRBV5-1; CDR3 protein: CASARDGANYGYTF; CDR3 DNA: TGCGCCAGCGCGAGGGACGGAGCTAACTATGGCTACACCTTC
D gene: .; J gene: TRBJ1-5; clone size: .; V gene: TRBV24-1; CDR3 protein: CATSSKGNQPQHF; CDR3 DNA: TGTGCCACCAGTTCGAAGGGCAATCAGCCCCAGCATTTT
D gene: .; J gene: TRBJ2-5; clone size: .; V gene: TRBV4-1; CDR3 protein: CASSQTTASEEETQYF; CDR3 DNA: TGCGCCAGCAGCCAGACAACCGCCTCGGAGGAGGAGACCCAGTACTTC
D gene: .; J gene: TRBJ2-3; clone size: .; V gene: TRBV9; CDR3 protein: CASNTGYTDTQYF; CDR3 DNA: TGTGCCTCTAATACGGGGTACACAGATACGCAGTATTTT
D gene: TRBD1; J gene: TRBJ2-5; clone size: .; V gene: TRBV12-3/TRBV12-4; CDR3 protein: CASSPPTGAQETQYF; CDR3 DNA: TGTGCCAGCAGCCCTCCGACAGGGGCGCAAGAGACCCAGTACTTC
D gene: TRBD2; J gene: TRBJ2-1; clone size: .; V gene: TRBV12-3/TRBV12-4; CDR3 protein: CASRLAGAVYNEQFF; CDR3 DNA: TGTGCCAGCAGACTAGCGGGAGCCGTCTACAATGAGCAGTTCTTC
D gene: .; J gene: TRBJ2-1; clone size: .; V gene: TRBV3-1; CDR3 protein: CASSQGWGTGYYNEQFF; CDR3 DNA: TGTGCCAGCAGCCAAGGTTGGGGTACAGGGTACTACAATGAGCAGTTCTTC
D gene: .; J gene: TRBJ2-5; clone size: few; V gene: TRBV6-1; CDR3 protein: CASSLPGGLQETQYF; CDR3 DNA: TGTGCCAGCAGTCTACCAGGCGGACTCCAAGAGACCCAGTACTTC
D gene: .; J gene: TRBJ2-5; clone size: few; V gene: TRBV28; CDR3 protein: CASSLSSSLEEETQYF; CDR3 DNA: TGTGCCAGCAGTTTATCTTCCTCCCTAGAGGAAGAGACCCAGTACTTC
D gene: TRBD2; J gene: TRBJ2-3; clone size: few; V gene: TRBV20-1; CDR3 protein: CSANGGATDTQYF; CDR3 DNA: TGCAGTGCTAACGGGGGGGCCACAGATACGCAGTATTTT